This T cell receptor (beta chain) originates from a study of OX40 agonist ivuxolimab in advanced cancers. This CDR3 has 13 amino acids. The germline CDR1 and CDR2 sequences are SSHAT and FNYEAQ (reference sequence). There are a few counts of this clone. Its antigen is unknown. The junction shows a germline mismatch at one end, possibly a read error. Notes on the study in general: Partial responders at 0.1-3.0 mg/kg had among the lowest clonal expansion. Some patients without response likewise showed low normalized clonal expansion.

Assay used: immunoSEQ multiplex PCR; TCRdb lists only in-frame clones, some missing. Among about 78,000 clones listed, roughly nine tenths were seen once. Specimen: CD4+ or CD8+ T cells sorted from blood, collected in a trial of the OX40 agonist ivuxolimab. This receptor was identified in an adult with an advanced solid tumor such as melanoma, head and neck, liver or kidney cancer. The chain is built from TRBV7-7 and TRBJ1-5; no clear D. The CDR3, as DNA: TGTGCTAGCAGCTCCGGACCCAATCAGCCCCAGCATTTT. Protein product: CASSSGPNQPQHF.